The T cell receptor (beta chain) under discussion was sequenced for a study of Graves' ophthalmopathy and Graves' hyperthyroidism. Beta-chain TCR CDR3 regions were amplified from RNA transcripts. Following a first-round RT-PCR that used HTBI primers, a second-round multiplex PCR was carried out. One entry per CDR3 protein, called by TCRdb with MiXCR from the multiplex PCR reads. The sample records about 390,000 distinct CDR3 sequences, approximately 18% being singletons. This clonotype has at least ten counts. The target antigen is unknown. The germline gives CDR1 LNHDA, CDR2 SQIVND (reference sequence). The germline V and J ends were trimmed by 10 bases and 1 base, with 17 bases remaining between them. This CDR3 spans 15 amino acids. Points from the study as a whole: Among thyroid clonotypes expanded above 0.001 frequency, most also appeared in blood.

The source of this sequence is an adult woman with stable Graves' hyperthyroidism. The sample comprised peripheral blood. V gene TRBV19 combines with J gene TRBJ1-5, with D perhaps TRBD1 (5 bases). The CDR3 DNA sequence: TGTGCCACCTCCGGGGGGGGGTCCAGCAATCAGCCCCAGCATTTT. Protein: CATSGGGSSNQPQHF.